This T cell receptor beta chain stems from a study of cytomegalovirus exposure and HLA in healthy donors. Study-wide points: Sequencing probably produced one cluster of sequence variants that were highly shared. Among the most significant clusters, several appeared linked to common viral pathogens in a later analysis.

The sample holds one count of this clone. The antigen remains undetermined. Trimming left V 0 bases short and J 7 bases short, with 13 bases between. Germline V gene sequence: CDR1 LGHNA, CDR2 YSLEER. CDR3 length equals 15 residues. Researchers ran the PCR with 60 Vbeta and 13 Jbeta primers. Measured with immunoSEQ multiplex PCR; TCRdb has only the in-frame clones, and not every one. The sample has approximately 110,000 clones; 65% to 80% are singletons. The sequenced material came from PBMCs. This rearrangement joins TRBV4-3 to TRBJ1-5; weak D call: TRBD1 (5 bases). This clonotype originated in a male donor in good health and CMV-seronegative. The CDR3 sequence: CASSQDRGKGQPQHF. As DNA, the CDR3 is TGCGCCAGCAGCCAAGATAGGGGAAAAGGGCAGCCCCAGCATTTT.